Each of the 23 T cell receptor beta chains below was sequenced from the same sample in a study of CD8+ T cells in alopecia areata. Treatment here: oral pan-JAK inhibitor, 5-10 mg twice daily. Peripheral blood, together with lesional scalp punch biopsies, was collected from alopecia areata patients. cDNA reverse transcribed from extracted RNA served as the sequencing template. Clones were sequenced by immunoSEQ multiplex PCR, and TCRdb holds only the in-frame ones, with some missing. The sample has roughly 7,400 clones, 64% seen once. The source was skin, collected at week 4, from a patient treated with tofacitinib. The receptors come from a human donor with alopecia areata.

V gene TRBV7-2 combines with J gene TRBJ2-2; 7 nucleotides match TRBD1. Germline V gene data show CDR1 as SGHTA and CDR2 as FQGNSA. This CDR3 contains 15 residues. Trimming removed 4 bases from V and 0 bases from J; junction bases left unmatched: 2. CDR3 amino acids: CASSSGQTNTGELFF. CDR3 DNA sequence: TGTGCCAGCAGCTCGGGACAGACGAACACCGGGGAGCTGTTTTTT.

The chain combines TRBV14 with TRBJ1-2; D ambiguous. The CDR3 spans 11 residues. V was pared by 2 bases and J by 7 bases, with 5 bases between. Germline V gene data show CDR1 as SGHDN and CDR2 as FVKESK. The CDR3, as DNA: TGTGCCAGCAGCCAACAGTTTGGCTACACCTTC. Translating gives CASSQQFGYTF.

The rearrangement links TRBV7-2 to TRBJ2-1; 7 positions agree with TRBD2. The germline V gene encodes CDR1 SGHTA and CDR2 FQGNSA. CDR3 size: 13 residues. V shed 5 bases and J 2 bases; nucleotides not matched to a gene: 0. CDR3 sequence: CASSSGAYNEQFF. The CDR3, as DNA: TGTGCCAGCAGCAGCGGGGCCTACAATGAGCAGTTCTTC.

V and J are TRBV2 and TRBJ2-7, with TRBD2 identical over 8 bases. V lost 1 base, J lost 1 base, and 3 bases stayed unmatched. Per germline, CDR1 SNHLY and CDR2 FYNNEI. This CDR3 comprises 15 residues. CDR3 in amino acids: CASSEGGGSSYEQYF. The DNA of the CDR3 is TGTGCCAGCAGTGAAGGCGGGGGGTCGTCCTACGAGCAGTACTTC.

The genes are TRBV25-1 and TRBJ2-7; 9 bases align to TRBD1. The trim removed 6 bases at V and 0 bases at J, leaving 6 bases unmatched. The CDR3 contains 15 residues. Germline-derived CDR1 and CDR2 are MGHDK and SYGVNS. CDR3 sequence: CASRPDRGTSYEQYF. The CDR3 DNA is TGTGCCAGCAGACCAGACAGGGGGACCTCCTACGAGCAGTACTTC.

Worth noting for this clone: No conserved phenylalanine or tryptophan ends this CDR3, so it is likely a read error. This sequence joins TRBV19 and TRBJ1-1; 7 bases are shared with TRBD1. Germline V lookup: CDR1 LNHDA, CDR2 SQIVND (reference sequence). The J segment lost 1 base and the V segment lost 7 bases, leaving 12 bases of the junction unmatched. This CDR3 has 16 amino acids. The CDR3 sequence: CASTMDRRYQNTEAFL. The CDR3 nucleotides are TGTGCCAGTACCATGGACAGGCGATATCAGAACACTGAAGCTTTCCTT.

This clone has just a few counts. The chain combines TRBV4-1 with TRBJ2-1; TRBD2 matches 8 bases. The germline V gene has CDR1 MGHRA and CDR2 YSYEKL. The junction had 13 bases not matched to a gene; V was cut back by 6 bases and J by 6 bases. The CDR3 sequence is 16 residues long. CDR3 in amino acids: CASRTLFNGRANEQFF. The CDR3 DNA sequence: TGCGCCAGCAGGACCTTATTTAACGGGAGGGCCAATGAGCAGTTCTTC.

The genes are TRBV19 and TRBJ1-5; 7 bases map to TRBD1. Germline V gene sequence: CDR1 LNHDA, CDR2 SQIVND (reference sequence). The CDR3 runs to 15 residues. Trimming removed 6 bases from V and 9 bases from J; junction bases left unmatched: 14. This CDR3 is CASRDTGTVTRPQHF. CDR3 DNA sequence: TGTGCCAGTAGGGATACCGGGACAGTGACTCGGCCCCAGCATTTT.

This clone ranks as large. V is TRBV27 and J is TRBJ1-1; possible D gene TRBD1, 5 bases. The CDR3 is made up of 13 amino acids. CDR1 is MNHEY, CDR2 SMNVEV, per germline (reference sequence). Trimming took 6 bases from V and 6 from J, leaving 14 bases between them. The CDR3 DNA is TGTGCCAGCAGCATGGGACCGGGCGCTGAAGCTTTCTTT. Amino acid sequence: CASSMGPGAEAFF.

This clone was seen only once. This chain's CDR3 is CASSAGQGSGLSYNEQFF. The CDR3 nucleotides are TGTGCCAGCAGCGCGGGACAGGGGAGCGGTTTGTCCTACAATGAGCAGTTCTTC. This chain uses TRBV9 with TRBJ2-1, with 10 bases aligning to TRBD1. The CDR3 is 18 residues long. After removal of 3 bases from V and 1 base from J, the junction contained 10 bases not matched to a gene. The germline V gene encodes CDR1 SGDLS and CDR2 YYNGEE.

The V gene is TRBV4-2, the J gene TRBJ1-1, with D possibly TRBD1 on 6 matching bases. The germline V gene encodes CDR1 LGHNA and CDR2 YNFKEQ. The ends were cut back, 1 base at V and 4 bases at J, with 16 bases in the middle. The CDR3 has 16 amino acids. The CDR3 DNA reads as TGTGCCAGCAGCCAAGGGTATCTGGGGGCCGGCACTGAAGCTTTCTTT. Translated, it gives CASSQGYLGAGTEAFF.

This clone was detected a few times. J is TRBJ2-7 and V is TRBV9, with a weak D call TRBD1 (6 bases). Looked up from germline, CDR1 is SGDLS and CDR2 is YYNGEE. The CDR3 is 13 amino acids. The V end was cut by 4 bases, the J end by 3 bases, with 11 bases between. CDR3 loop: CASSTNRDYEQYF. DNA for the CDR3: TGTGCCAGCAGCACTAACAGGGACTACGAGCAGTACTTC.

The table lists this clone with a count of one. V and J are TRBV28 and TRBJ1-2; D is unresolved. Between the trimmed V and J ends, which lost 5 bases and 1 base, there was a span of 11 bases. The germline gives CDR1 MDHEN, CDR2 SYDVKM. The CDR3 sequence is 14 residues long. The CDR3, as DNA: TGTGCCAGCAGTGCCTTTCGAGTTAACTATGGCTACACCTTC. This encodes CASSAFRVNYGYTF.

The chain carries TRBV10-3 and TRBJ2-1; possibly TRBD1 for D (5 bases). The CDR3 runs to 15 residues. Germline values: CDR1 ENHRY, CDR2 SYGVKD. V was shortened by 4 bases and J by 5 bases, with 15 bases between the two germline ends. The CDR3 DNA follows: TGTGCCATCAGTGCTGGGGCATTGGGCGACAATGAGCAGTTCTTC. Its protein product is CAISAGALGDNEQFF.

The chain uses TRBV30 and TRBJ2-3; no definite D call. This CDR3 region has 12 residues. Germline loops: CDR1 GTSNPN, CDR2 SVGIG (reference sequence). V shed 3 bases and J shed 3 bases, with 7 bases lying between them. The CDR3 is CAWSAQTDTQYF. The CDR3 DNA reads as TGTGCCTGGAGCGCCCAGACAGATACGCAGTATTTT.

This clone was recorded a few times. The chain recombines TRBV21-1 with TRBJ2-1; the tabulated D call, TRBD2, remains unverified against the DNA. TRBV21-1 is a recognized pseudogene. This CDR3 region has 16 residues. The DNA for the CDR3 is TGTGCCAGCAGCAAACAGGAAGCGGGGGAAAACAATGAGCAGTTCTTC. Translation: CASSKQEAGENNEQFF.

The chain is built from TRBV29-1 and TRBJ2-3; D is tentatively TRBD1 or TRBD2 (5 bases each). Germline V gene sequence: CDR1 SQVTM, CDR2 ANQGSEA. The germline V and J ends were trimmed by 7 bases and 0 bases, with 11 bases remaining between them. The CDR3 runs 13 residues. The CDR3: CSGHRDSTDTQYF. CDR3 DNA sequence: TGCAGCGGACACCGGGACAGCACAGATACGCAGTATTTT.

This sequence joins TRBV4-1 and TRBJ1-6; 11 bases align to TRBD1. Germline trimming cut 4 bases from V and 8 bases from J; bases unmatched to any gene: 4. Per the germline V gene, CDR1 is MGHRA and CDR2 is YSYEKL. This CDR3 is 15 amino acids long. CDR3 in amino acids: CASSPWGQGDSPLHF. The DNA of the CDR3 is TGCGCCAGCAGCCCCTGGGGACAGGGGGATTCACCCCTCCACTTT.

As DNA, the CDR3 is TGCGCCAGCAGCCAAGATAGTGGGGCGGGAGACACAGATACGCAGTATTTT. Its protein is CASSQDSGAGDTDTQYF. V usage is TRBV4-1 and J usage is TRBJ2-3; 7 bases match TRBD2. The CDR3 has 17 amino acids. Per the germline V gene, CDR1 is MGHRA and CDR2 is YSYEKL. J was trimmed by 2 bases and V by 0 bases; bases with no gene match: 8.

The V call is TRBV27, the J call TRBJ2-7; TRBD1 agrees at 8 bases. Germline-derived CDR1 and CDR2 are MNHEY and SMNVEV (reference sequence). The CDR3 runs to 18 residues. The V and J ends lost 5 bases and 0 bases, in that order; junction bases with no gene match: 15. CDR3 amino acids: CASSLKPPQGVSSYEQYF. The CDR3 nucleotides are TGTGCCAGCAGTCTAAAACCTCCACAGGGGGTTTCCTCCTACGAGCAGTACTTC.

This clone was counted a single time. This chain links TRBV10-3 with TRBJ1-2; D is perhaps TRBD1 (5 bases). The CDR3 contains 11 residues. Trimming removed 2 bases from V and 7 bases from J, with 5 bases in between. The V gene's germline CDR1 is ENHRY and CDR2 SYGVKD. In DNA form, the CDR3 reads TGTGCCATCAGTGAGGGGGGTGGCTACACCTTC. Encoded protein: CAISEGGGYTF.

This chain connects TRBV7-3 to TRBJ1-1; D gene ambiguous. Germline CDR1 SGHTA, CDR2 FQGTGA. The CDR3 totals 14 residues. The V gene lost 4 bases and the J gene lost 1 base, with 10 bases spanning the gap. The CDR3 loop is CASSSSSGNTEAFF. The CDR3 DNA follows: TGTGCCAGCAGCTCCTCCTCAGGGAACACTGAAGCTTTCTTT.

This clone came up once. The gene calls are TRBV7-2 and TRBJ1-6, with TRBD1 matching over 8 bases. Germline trimming cut 1 base from V and 9 bases from J; bases unmatched to any gene: 2. The germline V gene has CDR1 SGHTA and CDR2 FQGNSA. CDR3 length: 14 amino acids. CDR3 sequence reads: CASSLVDRGSPLHF. The CDR3 DNA sequence: TGTGCCAGCAGCTTAGTAGACAGGGGTTCACCCCTCCACTTT.